This TCR beta chain was sequenced for a study of cytomegalovirus exposure and HLA in healthy donors. Findings and limits, study-wide: Later analysis identified several of the most significant clusters that appeared linked to common viral pathogens. When analyzed later, a missense DCLRE1C variant was found to be linked to TCR beta V- and J-gene trimming.

CDR1 and CDR2 (germline): SGHTA, FQGNSA. V dropped 3 bases and J dropped 2 bases, with 8 bases sitting between them. The CDR3 is 14 amino acids. This PCR relied on a set of 60 Vbeta primers and 13 Jbeta primers. Using immunoSEQ multiplex PCR, the repertoire was profiled, and TCRdb retains in-frame clones only, with some absent. Altogether 100,000 to 150,000 clones are present, around 78% being singletons, with the ten largest covering around 4%. With respect to this clone: Its target is unknown. The same CDR3 is also encoded by other DNA sequences in this sample.

The chain couples TRBV7-2 to TRBJ1-5; no firm D call. The sample consisted of PBMCs. The sequence came from a middle-aged man in good health and CMV-seronegative. The DNA of the CDR3 is TGTGCCAGCAGCTTCTCCGGGGGCAATCAGCCCCAGCATTTT. Translated, it gives CASSFSGGNQPQHF. Variable domain in full (rest from reference TRBV7-2 and TRBJ1-5): GAGVSQSPSNKVTEKGKDVELRCDPISGHTALYWYRQSLGQGLEFLIYFQGNSAPDKSGLPSDRFSAERTGGSVSTLTIQRTQQEDSAVYLCASSFSGGNQPQHFGDGTRLSIL.